Presented here are 17 T cell receptor beta chains from one specimen sequenced in a study of identifying expanded T cells in peripheral blood. TCRdb's table, derived via immunoSEQ multiplex PCR, lists solely in-frame clones and lacks some. The top ten hold around a fifth of the sample, which has under 85,000 clones, over 80% seen once. Material for sequencing was blood. The receptors were gathered from a person aged 18 to 75 in good health.

About this clone: At one end the junction does not follow the germline gene, possibly because of a read error. The chain recombines TRBV7-7 with TRBJ2-5; 10 nucleotides agree with TRBD1. The CDR3 is 15 residues long. Germline CDR1 SSHAT, CDR2 FNYEAQ (reference sequence). The CDR3 DNA reads TGTGCTAGCAGCCCGGGGACAGGGGCGGTGGAGACCCAGTACTTC. This sequence encodes CASSPGTGAVETQYF. Filled out from reference TRBV7-7 and TRBJ2-5, the complete variable domain reads GAGVSQSPRYKVTKRGQDVTLRCDPISSHATLYWYQQALGQGPEFLTYFNYEAQPDKSGLPSDRFSAERPEGSISTLTIQRTEQRDSAMYRCASSPGTGAVETQYFGPGTRLLVL.

This rearrangement joins TRBV5-4 to TRBJ2-3, with D possibly TRBD1 on 6 matching bases. CDR1 is SGHNT, CDR2 YYREEE, per germline (reference sequence). V was clipped by 4 bases and J by 1 base, with 10 bases between them. The CDR3 loop spans 14 amino acids. DNA for the CDR3: TGTGCCAGCAGCCCGGACAGAGGCACAGATACGCAGTATTTT. As protein: CASSPDRGTDTQYF.

The rearrangement uses TRBV5-3 and TRBJ1-5, with a possible D match to TRBD1 (5 bases). TRBV5-3 belongs to the ORF category, with a function that is uncertain. V dropped 2 bases and J dropped 3 bases, with 12 bases sitting between them. This CDR3 spans 15 amino acids. The CDR3 DNA reads as TGTGCCAGAAGCTTCCCGGGGACCCTCAATCAGCCCCAGCATTTT. It codes for CARSFPGTLNQPQHF.

J is TRBJ1-5 and V is TRBV5-1, with D uncertain. Per germline, CDR1 SGHRS and CDR2 YFSETQ. There are 11 residues in the CDR3. Trimming cost V 3 bases and J 3 bases, with 1 base left between them. The CDR3 DNA is TGCGCCAGCAGCTCCAATCAGCCCCAGCATTTT. Translated, it gives CASSSNQPQHF.

This chain joins TRBV4-3 and TRBJ2-7, with D unresolved. This CDR3 contains 12 residues. V was pared by 1 base and J by 5 bases, with 6 bases between. The germline V gene has CDR1 LGHNA and CDR2 YSLEER. CDR3 protein: CASSQVRNEQYF. The CDR3 region has the DNA TGCGCCAGCAGCCAAGTCCGCAACGAGCAGTACTTC.

CDR3: CASSQQQQGPEQFF. In nucleotides, the CDR3 is TGTGCCAGTAGTCAACAACAACAGGGGCCCGAGCAGTTCTTC. The chain recombines TRBV19 with TRBJ2-1; 7 positions agree with TRBD1. CDR3 size: 14 residues. V trimming: 5 bases; J trimming: 10 bases; junction bases outside the gene matches: 11. CDR1 and CDR2 from the germline V gene are LNHDA and SQIVND (reference sequence).

The chain is built from TRBV18 and TRBJ2-5; TRBD2 is a possible D gene (5 bases). The CDR3 has 15 amino acids. Per germline, CDR1 KGHSH and CDR2 LQKENI. V shed 6 bases and J shed 0 bases, with 14 bases lying between them. CDR3 region: CASSFLEADQETQYF. The CDR3 bases are TGTGCCAGCTCTTTCCTCGAAGCGGACCAAGAGACCCAGTACTTC.

The chain links TRBV6-5 to TRBJ1-4; D possibly corresponds to TRBD1 (5 bases). The germline gives CDR1 MNHEY, CDR2 SVGAGI. The CDR3 length is 15 residues. Trimming shortened V by 7 bases and J by 5 bases, and 17 bases separated the two germline ends. CDR3 DNA sequence: TGTGCCAGCACCACGAGCGGGAGGGGAAATGAAAAACTGTTTTTT. Translated, it gives CASTTSGRGNEKLFF.

J is TRBJ2-5 and V is TRBV7-2; D may be TRBD2 (6 bases). The germline V and J ends were trimmed by 3 bases and 4 bases, with 12 bases remaining between them. CDR3 size: 14 residues. Looked up from germline, CDR1 is SGHTA and CDR2 is FQGNSA. CDR3 bases: TGTGCCAGCAGCTTCGCTAGCGCTGGAGAGACCCAGTACTTC. Its translation is CASSFASAGETQYF.

This clone showed up just a few times. The V and J genes are TRBV9 and TRBJ2-1; 10 bases align to TRBD2. Per germline, CDR1 SGDLS and CDR2 YYNGEE. Losses at the gene ends were 0 bases for V and 5 bases for J; bases not matched to a gene: 2. This CDR3 is 15 amino acids long. DNA of the CDR3: TGTGCCAGCAGCGTAGGGACTAGCGGACACAATGAGCAGTTCTTC. Its protein product is CASSVGTSGHNEQFF.

V usage is TRBV11-3 and J usage is TRBJ2-5; tentative D call: TRBD1 (6 bases). Looked up from germline, CDR1 is SGHNT and CDR2 is YENEEA. This CDR3 contains 16 residues. Trimming took off 1 base at V and 2 bases at J, with 14 bases between the two ends. CDR3 loop: CASSLGRGLRQETQYF. Here the CDR3 DNA reads TGTGCCAGCAGCTTAGGCAGGGGTTTGCGGCAAGAGACCCAGTACTTC.

The rearrangement joins TRBV4-2 to TRBJ2-4; 8 bases are a match to TRBD1. CDR3 length equals 16 residues. Germline V CDR1 and CDR2: LGHNA, YNFKEQ. J gave up 3 bases and V 3 bases, and 7 bases lay outside the gene matches. The CDR3 DNA is TGTGCCAGCAGCCAGGGACAGGACATAGTCAAAAACATTCAGTACTTC. Translated: CASSQGQDIVKNIQYF.

The chain has TRBV18 and TRBJ1-3; 8 bases align to TRBD1. This CDR3 has 15 amino acids. Germline V gene data show CDR1 as KGHSH and CDR2 as LQKENI. Germline trimming cut 2 bases from V and 5 bases from J; bases unmatched to any gene: 5. The CDR3 coding sequence is TGTGCCAGCTCACCAGAGGGGACAGGCAGAAACACCATATATTTT. It specifies CASSPEGTGRNTIYF.

The chain combines TRBV9 with TRBJ1-2; maybe TRBD1 (6 bases). The ends were cut back, 0 bases at V and 7 bases at J, with 10 bases in the middle. Germline values: CDR1 SGDLS, CDR2 YYNGEE. The CDR3 is 13 amino acids. The CDR3 DNA reads TGTGCCAGCAGCGTAGAGGGCAGGGGTGGCTACACCTTC. This translates into CASSVEGRGGYTF.

This chain joins TRBV7-2 and TRBJ2-7; 9 bases fit TRBD2. The germline gives CDR1 SGHTA, CDR2 FQGNSA. The CDR3 consists of 14 residues. Trimming removed 5 bases from V and 4 bases from J; junction bases left unmatched: 6. The CDR3 DNA reads as TGTGCCAGCAGCCTAGAGCGGGGGGCATACGAGCAGTACTTC. Protein sequence: CASSLERGAYEQYF.

This chain connects TRBV10-3 to TRBJ1-1; D remains unclear. Germline CDR1 ENHRY, CDR2 SYGVKD. Trimming pared 7 bases from V and 2 bases from J, leaving 17 bases between. The CDR3 extends over 15 amino acids. The CDR3 nucleotides are TGTGCCATCACTAACCGGACTGGACCCAACACTGAAGCTTTCTTT. Its protein product is CAITNRTGPNTEAFF.

The chain joins TRBV7-2 to TRBJ2-2; 7 positions match TRBD2. J was trimmed by 0 bases and V by 6 bases; bases with no gene match: 7. The CDR3 has 16 residues. Germline loops: CDR1 SGHTA, CDR2 FQGNSA. DNA of the CDR3: TGTGCCAGCAGTCCCTCGGGAGGTTCGAACACCGGGGAGCTGTTTTTT. This encodes CASSPSGGSNTGELFF.